These 29 T cell receptor beta chains share one sample of origin, sequenced in a study of PD-L1 blockade in urothelial cancer. Generated by immunoSEQ multiplex PCR, the TCRdb table keeps only in-frame clones and is missing some. The sample consists of approximately 48,000 clones, 75% to 90% of them appearing once. The sequences come from PBMCs, collected around atezolizumab (anti-PD-L1) treatment. Receptors originate from a man between 60 and 75 years old with urothelial cancer.

This clone was recorded once. This rearrangement joins TRBV27 to TRBJ2-7; perhaps TRBD1 as D (6 bases). The CDR3 runs 13 residues. Germline V gene data show CDR1 as MNHEY and CDR2 as SMNVEV (reference sequence). V was cut by 10 bases and J by 1 base, with 14 bases left in between. The CDR3, as DNA: TGTGCCACTAAACAGGGTCGGTCCTACGAGCAGTACTTC. Translating it yields CATKQGRSYEQYF.

This chain joins TRBV4-3 and TRBJ2-1, with D unclear. This CDR3 has 13 amino acids. Germline V CDR1 and CDR2: LGHNA, YSLEER. V dropped 5 bases and J dropped 5 bases, with 10 bases sitting between them. In nucleotides, the CDR3 is TGCGCCAGCAGCTTAAAGCCCCACAATGAGCAGTTCTTC. Its protein is CASSLKPHNEQFF.

As regards this clone: This CDR3 is also generated by other DNA sequences in the sample. V and J are TRBV29-1 and TRBJ1-2; D is ambiguous. CDR1 and CDR2 (germline): SQVTM, ANQGSEA. Trimming removed 2 bases from V and 4 bases from J, with 5 bases in between. This CDR3 contains 11 residues. The CDR3: CSVESSYGYTF. Written as DNA, the CDR3 is TGCAGCGTTGAATCCTCCTATGGCTACACCTTC.

The rearrangement uses TRBV9 and TRBJ2-3; 10 positions agree with TRBD2. This CDR3 comprises 14 residues. The germline V gene encodes CDR1 SGDLS and CDR2 YYNGEE. With V trimmed by 1 base and J by 4 bases, 0 bases remained unmatched. The CDR3 DNA reads as TGTGCCAGCAGCGTAAGCGGGGGGGCAGATACGCAGTATTTT. It is translated as CASSVSGGADTQYF.

The CDR3 protein is CASGQDSYEQYF. Written as DNA, the CDR3 is TGTGCCTCGGGACAGGACTCCTACGAGCAGTACTTC. This chain connects TRBV2 to TRBJ2-7, with TRBD1 identical over 8 bases. Per the germline V gene, CDR1 is SNHLY and CDR2 is FYNNEI. V was clipped by 11 bases and J by 0 bases; unmatched bases: 3. The CDR3 extends over 12 amino acids.

The chain combines TRBV7-9 with TRBJ2-6; D gene unclear. Per germline, CDR1 SEHNR and CDR2 FQNEAQ (reference sequence). V was clipped by 5 bases and J by 0 bases, with 8 bases between them. The CDR3 extends over 15 amino acids. CDR3 protein: CASSAYFSGANVLTF. The DNA of the CDR3 is TGTGCCAGCAGCGCCTACTTCTCTGGGGCCAACGTCCTGACTTTC.

The CDR3 here is CASSSQQRLEAEAFF. The CDR3 nucleotides are TGCGCCAGCAGCTCCCAACAACGCCTCGAGGCTGAAGCTTTCTTT. V gene TRBV4-1 combines with J gene TRBJ1-1; D remains ambiguous. CDR1 is MGHRA, CDR2 YSYEKL, per germline. V was clipped by 5 bases and J by 6 bases, with 19 bases between them. The CDR3 length is 15 residues.

The chain has TRBV7-2 and TRBJ2-2, with 8 bases identical to TRBD2. Germline V gene sequence: CDR1 SGHTA, CDR2 FQGNSA. Germline trimming cut 5 bases from V and 0 bases from J; bases unmatched to any gene: 5. CDR3 length: 16 amino acids. CDR3 in DNA: TGTGCCAGCAGCCGGACTAGCAGAGCGAACACCGGGGAGCTGTTTTTT. It encodes CASSRTSRANTGELFF.

The chain employs TRBV7-3 and TRBJ1-3, with D possibly matching TRBD1 (5 bases). The CDR3 is 15 amino acids. Trimming left V 5 bases short and J 3 bases short, with 14 bases between. CDR1 and CDR2 (germline): SGHTA, FQGTGA. As DNA, the CDR3 is TGTGCCAGCAGCGACACCCCGACAGTTGGAAACACCATATATTTT. Amino acid sequence: CASSDTPTVGNTIYF. Complete variable domain (other parts from reference TRBV7-3 and TRBJ1-3): GAGVSQTPSNKVTEKGKYVELRCDPISGHTALYWYRQSLGQGPEFLIYFQGTGAADDSGLPNDRFFAVRPEGSVSTLKIQRTERGDSAVYLCASSDTPTVGNTIYFGEGSWLTVV.

CDR3 region: CASQGQPTTEAFF. CDR3 in DNA: TGTGCCAGTCAGGGACAGCCAACTACTGAAGCTTTCTTT. The gene calls are TRBV19 and TRBJ1-1, with 7 bases lining up with TRBD1. The CDR3 spans 13 residues. Germline loops: CDR1 LNHDA, CDR2 SQIVND (reference sequence). The J segment lost 5 bases and the V segment lost 8 bases, leaving 8 bases of the junction unmatched.

The gene calls are TRBV7-8 and TRBJ2-1; D gene ambiguous. Germline V gene lookup returns CDR1 SGHVS and CDR2 FQNEAQ. V was cut by 2 bases and J by 3 bases, with 5 bases left in between. The CDR3 runs 13 residues. CDR3 nucleotide sequence: TGTGCCAGCAGCTTACTACTCTACAATGAGCAGTTCTTC. This encodes CASSLLLYNEQFF.

The rearrangement uses TRBV19 and TRBJ1-2; D is possibly TRBD1 (5 bases). The germline V gene has CDR1 LNHDA and CDR2 SQIVND (reference sequence). The CDR3 sequence is 15 residues long. The ends were cut back, 3 bases at V and 6 bases at J, with 17 bases in the middle. The CDR3 nucleotides are TGTGCCAGTAGTATCGGAGGGGCCGGATCCGATGGCTACACCTTC. Residues: CASSIGGAGSDGYTF.

This clone was counted once. The rearrangement joins TRBV7-9 to TRBJ1-1, with 7 bases that match TRBD1. The CDR3 is 16 amino acids. V shed 1 base, J shed 2 bases, and the junction held 7 bases outside the gene matches. Germline CDR1 reads SEHNR; CDR2 reads FQNEAQ (reference sequence). DNA for the CDR3: TGTGCCAGCAGCTTAGAAAGGGACAGAAGAAACACTGAAGCTTTCTTT. Translating it yields CASSLERDRRNTEAFF.

The genes are TRBV18 and TRBJ1-1, with TRBD1 matching over 8 bases. This CDR3 has 16 residues. V shed 4 bases and J 2 bases; nucleotides not matched to a gene: 9. Germline-derived CDR1 and CDR2 are KGHSH and LQKENI. CDR3 sequence: CASSLDAGTGNTEAFF. CDR3 coding DNA: TGTGCCAGCTCACTCGACGCCGGGACAGGTAACACTGAAGCTTTCTTT.

The rearrangement joins TRBV5-8 to TRBJ1-5, with D possibly being TRBD1 (6 bases). Trimming pared 2 bases from V and 0 bases from J, leaving 15 bases between. Germline CDR1 reads SGHTS; CDR2 reads YDEGEE. The CDR3 has 17 amino acids. The CDR3 bases are TGTGCCAGCAGCTTCTGGCAGGGGCCACATAGCAATCAGCCCCAGCATTTT. Amino acid sequence: CASSFWQGPHSNQPQHF.

The V gene is TRBV4-1, the J gene TRBJ1-2, with 12 bases fitting TRBD1. This CDR3 region has 15 residues. The V gene end was trimmed by 1 base and the J gene end by 8 bases; junction bases not matched to a gene: 5. Germline CDR1 and CDR2: MGHRA and YSYEKL. This CDR3 reads CASSQVGQGARGYTF. The CDR3 bases are TGCGCCAGCAGCCAAGTGGGACAGGGGGCGAGGGGCTACACCTTC.

V is TRBV18 and J is TRBJ2-5, with D possibly matching TRBD1 (7 bases). V was shortened by 3 bases and J by 1 base, with 12 bases between the two germline ends. The germline CDR1 and CDR2 sequences are KGHSH and LQKENI. The CDR3 is made up of 15 amino acids. CDR3 in amino acids: CASSPVQGGQETQYF. The CDR3 DNA reads TGTGCCAGCTCACCGGTCCAGGGGGGCCAAGAGACCCAGTACTTC.

V usage is TRBV7-3 and J usage is TRBJ2-1; TRBD1 aligns across 9 bases. The CDR3 loop spans 15 amino acids. Trimming removed 5 bases from V and 2 bases from J; junction bases left unmatched: 4. CDR1 SGHTA and CDR2 FQGTGA come from the germline V gene. CDR3 bases: TGTGCCAGCAGCGCACGGACAGGGGCCTACAATGAGCAGTTCTTC. Protein product: CASSARTGAYNEQFF.

The V and J genes are TRBV11-3 and TRBJ2-5, with 8 bases fitting TRBD1. The V gene's germline CDR1 is SGHNT and CDR2 YENEEA. The CDR3 covers 14 residues. V trimming: 5 bases; J trimming: 1 base; junction bases outside the gene matches: 3. DNA for the CDR3: TGTGCCAGCAGCCCGGACAGGGCCCAAGAGACCCAGTACTTC. Translated, it gives CASSPDRAQETQYF.

This clone has just a few counts. The rearrangement uses TRBV10-3 and TRBJ1-2; 9 bases align to TRBD1. The CDR3 consists of 13 residues. V lost 10 bases to trimming and J lost 2 bases; unmatched junction nucleotides: 5. CDR1 and CDR2 from the germline V gene are ENHRY and SYGVKD. The CDR3 sequence: CASRTGGNYGYTF. In DNA form, the CDR3 reads TGTGCCAGCCGCACAGGGGGCAACTATGGCTACACCTTC.

The chain joins TRBV6-6 to TRBJ2-7, with 7 bases lining up with TRBD1. Looked up from germline, CDR1 is MNHNY and CDR2 is SVGAGI (reference sequence). Unmatched junction bases numbered 2, after V lost 4 bases and J lost 5 bases. The CDR3 sequence is 12 residues long. The CDR3 nucleotides are TGTGCCAGCAGTTCGACAGGGAACGAGCAGTACTTC. This sequence encodes CASSSTGNEQYF.

The V gene is TRBV27, the J gene TRBJ2-7, with 12 bases aligning to TRBD2. The CDR3 contains 16 residues. CDR1 is MNHEY and CDR2 is SMNVEV in the germline V gene (reference sequence). With 5 bases clipped from V and 3 bases from J, the junction kept 8 bases outside the gene matches. The CDR3 reads CASSPTGTSGYYEQYF. The DNA of the CDR3 is TGTGCCAGCAGTCCCACCGGGACTAGCGGGTACTACGAGCAGTACTTC.

This chain uses TRBV14 with TRBJ2-2; the match to TRBD1 covers 8 bases. In germline, CDR1 is SGHDN, CDR2 FVKESK. Trimming at V came to 3 bases and at J to 4 bases, leaving 4 bases not matched to a gene. The CDR3 is 15 residues long. The CDR3 loop reads CASSHRGRSTGELFF. Here the CDR3 DNA reads TGTGCCAGCAGCCACAGGGGGCGGAGCACCGGGGAGCTGTTTTTT.

The chain employs TRBV29-1 and TRBJ1-1, with D unclear. CDR3 length: 12 residues. Germline CDR1 and CDR2: SQVTM and ANQGSEA. Trimming pared 4 bases from V and 1 base from J, leaving 7 bases between. CDR3 region: CSVASTNTEAFF. Here the CDR3 DNA reads TGCAGCGTTGCCAGTACGAACACTGAAGCTTTCTTT.

The V and J genes are TRBV6-4 and TRBJ2-1; TRBD2 matches at 10 bases. V shed 4 bases, J shed 7 bases, and the junction held 10 bases outside the gene matches. CDR1 and CDR2 (germline): MRHNA, SNTAGT. This CDR3 contains 16 residues. In DNA, the CDR3 is TGTGCCAGCAGTGTTTCCAGCGGGGGGGCCGGTAATGAGCAGTTCTTC. Encoded protein: CASSVSSGGAGNEQFF.

The CDR3 bases are TGTGCCAGCAGCCCCGGCGGGGGTGAAGCTTTCTTT. It codes for CASSPGGGEAFF. The gene calls are TRBV28 and TRBJ1-1, with D possibly matching TRBD1 (5 bases). The CDR3 sequence is 12 residues long. CDR1 is MDHEN and CDR2 is SYDVKM in the germline V gene. Trimming left V 6 bases short and J 7 bases short, with 12 bases between.

The chain employs TRBV10-2 and TRBJ2-2, with 10 nucleotides matching TRBD2. V was clipped by 2 bases and J by 6 bases; unmatched bases: 3. The germline CDR1 and CDR2 sequences are WSHSY and SAAADI. CDR3 length: 15 amino acids. CDR3 sequence reads: CASSELAGDAGELFF. The CDR3 bases are TGCGCCAGCAGTGAGCTAGCGGGAGACGCCGGGGAGCTGTTTTTT.

The chain links TRBV19 to TRBJ1-1; TRBD1 is a possible D gene (6 bases). Looked up from germline, CDR1 is LNHDA and CDR2 is SQIVND (reference sequence). V was shortened by 6 bases and J by 8 bases, with 13 bases between the two germline ends. The CDR3 runs to 12 residues. The CDR3, as DNA: TGTGCCAGTAGAACAGGGCGGATGGAAGCTTTCTTT. This encodes CASRTGRMEAFF.

In nucleotides, the CDR3 is TGTGCCAGCAGTTACTCGGGGCAGCGGGAGCTGTTTTTT. As protein: CASSYSGQRELFF. The rearrangement uses TRBV6-5 and TRBJ2-2; TRBD1 might be the D (5 bases). V lost 0 bases to trimming and J lost 9 bases, with 8 bases between them. Germline CDR1 reads MNHEY; CDR2 reads SVGAGI. CDR3 length: 13 amino acids.